A single sample gave rise to the 21 T cell receptor beta chains below, sequenced in a study of T-cell memory formation after mild COVID-19 (dated by TCRdb to about 2021). The method behind the library was 5' RACE. The sample was run on an Illumina NovaSeq 6000. TCRdb reran the public reads through fastp at Q25 and MiXCR, keeping productive beta chains. Rows with a matching CDR3 protein are joined into one entry that keeps the most common DNA and genes. The sample table contains some 600,000 distinct CDR3 sequences; only one count was recorded for 17% of them. The ten largest make up about 8.1% of the sample. Sequencing input: PBMCs or a T cell subset sorted from them (not recorded which). These TCRs come from an adult woman who had mild COVID-19 (a few samples of this study predate the infection). The sample titles of this study are shuffled in the database, so cell type and time point are left out; the donor was told from shared clones.

V gene TRBV12-3 or TRBV12-4 combines with J gene TRBJ2-1, with 11 bases matching TRBD2. V shed 5 bases and J 10 bases; nucleotides not matched to a gene: 13. This CDR3 is built from 16 residues. This CDR3 is CASSPSLAGGPGEQFF. Written as DNA, the CDR3 is TGTGCCAGCAGTCCGTCCTTAGCGGGAGGGCCTGGAGAGCAGTTCTTC.

The gene calls are TRBV7-3 and TRBJ1-1; no reliable D call. CDR3 length: 14 residues. From germline, CDR1 is SGHTA and CDR2 FQGTGA. The V end was cut by 5 bases, the J end by 4 bases, with 14 bases between. CDR3 nucleotides: TGTGCCAGCAGCACCGTCGGCCCCCCCACTGAAGCTTTCTTT. Protein product: CASSTVGPPTEAFF.

This clonotype was observed a few times. The rearrangement links TRBV7-9 to TRBJ2-3; D may be TRBD2 (7 bases). The CDR3 length is 14 residues. Germline CDR1 reads SEHNR; CDR2 reads FQNEAQ (reference sequence). Trimming took off 10 bases at V and 3 bases at J, with 17 bases between the two ends. In DNA, the CDR3 is TGTGCCAATCAGCGAGGGGGGGCAACAGATACGCAGTATTTT. Residues: CANQRGGATDTQYF. Using reference TRBV7-9 and TRBJ2-3 for the parts outside the CDR3, the full variable domain is DTGVSQNPRHKITKRGQNVTFRCDPISEHNRLYWYRQTLGQGPEFLTYFQNEAQLEKSRLLSDRFSAERPKGSFSTLEIQRTEQGDSAMYLCANQRGGATDTQYFGPGTRLTVL.

The J gene is TRBJ2-1, the V gene TRBV5-1, with a tentative D call TRBD1 (6 bases). This CDR3 contains 16 residues. Germline assignment: CDR1 SGHRS and CDR2 YFSETQ. V lost 4 bases, J lost 5 bases, and 19 bases lay in between. The CDR3 reads CASSPPGRGPDNEQFF. CDR3 bases: TGCGCCAGCAGCCCACCTGGCAGGGGTCCTGACAATGAGCAGTTCTTC.

The rearrangement uses TRBV5-1 and TRBJ2-1, with D unclear. V was shortened by 6 bases and J by 8 bases, with 6 bases between the two germline ends. The germline gives CDR1 SGHRS, CDR2 YFSETQ. CDR3 length equals 10 residues. The CDR3 bases are TGCGCCAGCATGACCGATGAGCAGTTCTTC. It codes for CASMTDEQFF.

Many counts were recorded for this clonotype. As DNA, the CDR3 is TGCGCCAGCAGCTACTCCGGGACAGGGGAAGTCTACGAGCAGTACTTC. As protein: CASSYSGTGEVYEQYF. The chain is built from TRBV4-3 and TRBJ2-7, with 10 positions matching TRBD1. Germline V gene sequence: CDR1 LGHNA, CDR2 YSLEER. The CDR3 has 16 residues. V lost 5 bases and J lost 3; bases outside the gene matches: 10.

This clonotype was counted a few times. The chain joins TRBV7-9 to TRBJ1-2; TRBD1 matches at 8 bases. Germline V gene sequence: CDR1 SEHNR, CDR2 FQNEAQ (reference sequence). The CDR3 extends over 15 amino acids. V gave up 0 bases and J gave up 6 bases; unmatched junction bases: 6. CDR3 sequence: CASSLAGTGTNGYTF. Here the CDR3 DNA reads TGTGCCAGCAGCTTAGCCGGGACAGGCACAAATGGCTACACCTTC.

This clonotype appeared a few times. The V call is TRBV7-2, the J call TRBJ2-1; 15 bases are a match to TRBD2. Germline-derived CDR1 and CDR2 are SGHTA and FQGNSA. The V segment lost 3 bases and the J segment 7 bases; nucleotides outside the gene matches: 4. The CDR3 is 16 residues long. CDR3 loop: CASSLGLAGGWNEQFF. Written as DNA, the CDR3 is TGTGCCAGCAGCTTGGGACTAGCGGGAGGCTGGAATGAGCAGTTCTTC.

The rearrangement joins TRBV20-1 to TRBJ2-3; D is possibly TRBD1 (6 bases). The V gene's germline CDR1 is DFQATT and CDR2 SNEGSKA (reference sequence). This CDR3 comprises 14 residues. CDR3 DNA: TGCGGGGCGAAGAGGGACATCGGCACAGATACGCAGTATTTT. It is translated as CGAKRDIGTDTQYF.

This clonotype appeared a single time. J is TRBJ2-1 and V is TRBV12-3 or TRBV12-4, with D possibly being TRBD2 (5 bases). V gave up 8 bases and J gave up 9 bases, with 11 bases separating them. The CDR3 extends over 11 amino acids. CDR3: CASASEGEQFF. The CDR3 DNA is TGTGCCAGCGCCTCAGAGGGTGAGCAGTTCTTC.

In the case of this clonotype: One junction end does not reproduce the germline sequence, and a read error may be involved. This rearrangement joins TRBV29-1 to TRBJ2-1; a weak D match, TRBD1 (6 bases). Germline V lookup: CDR1 SQVTM, CDR2 ANQGSEA. This CDR3 has 12 residues. The CDR3 is CSVEDRDNEQFF. For the CDR3, the DNA is TGCAGCGTTGAAGATCGGGACAACGAGCAGTTCTTC.

Only a few counts were recorded for this clonotype. The CDR3 DNA follows: TGTGCCAGCAGCTTAACTCCGGACAGCTCCTACAATGAGCAGTTCTTC. This sequence encodes CASSLTPDSSYNEQFF. This chain joins TRBV7-3 and TRBJ2-1; weak D call: TRBD1 (6 bases). V lost 0 bases, J lost 0 bases, and 9 bases lay in between. Germline values: CDR1 SGHTA, CDR2 FQGTGA. The CDR3 covers 16 residues.

In nucleotides, the CDR3 is TGTGCCAGCAGCCGAGGGGAAGGCGAGCAGTACTTC. This translates into CASSRGEGEQYF. V usage is TRBV7-9 and J usage is TRBJ2-7; perhaps D is TRBD1 or TRBD2 (5 bases each). V lost 5 bases and J 6 bases, leaving 11 bases between the germline ends. The CDR3 spans 12 residues. Germline V CDR1 and CDR2: SEHNR, FQNEAQ (reference sequence).

The J gene is TRBJ1-4, the V gene TRBV27; 11 bases line up with TRBD1. The CDR3 covers 17 residues. V lost 2 bases to trimming and J lost 8 bases; unmatched junction nucleotides: 10. Germline lookup yields CDR1 MNHEY and CDR2 SMNVEV (reference sequence). The CDR3 is CASSLGTGGPWREKLFF. In nucleotides, the CDR3 is TGTGCCAGCAGTTTAGGGACAGGGGGACCGTGGAGGGAAAAACTGTTTTTT. Together with reference TRBV27 and TRBJ1-4, the CDR3 gives the full variable domain: EAQVTQNPRYLITVTGKKLTVTCSQNMNHEYMSWYRQDPGLGLRQIYYSMNVEVTDKGDVPEGYKVSRKEKRNFPLILESPSPNQTSLYFCASSLGTGGPWREKLFFGSGTQLSVL.

V is TRBV20-1 and J is TRBJ2-3, with D perhaps being TRBD1 or TRBD2 (5 bases each). Germline CDR1 reads DFQATT; CDR2 reads SNEGSKA (reference sequence). Trimming pared 6 bases from V and 4 bases from J, leaving 17 bases between. CDR3 length: 14 residues. CDR3 coding DNA: TGCAGTGCACAGCCCGGGACGCCCCCAGATACGCAGTATTTT. This translates into CSAQPGTPPDTQYF.

Ten or more counts support this clonotype. The chain has TRBV28 and TRBJ2-7; 9 bases agree with TRBD2. CDR1 MDHEN and CDR2 SYDVKM come from the germline V gene. There are 13 residues in the CDR3. With V trimmed by 8 bases and J by 9 bases, 11 bases remained unmatched. The CDR3 nucleotides read TGTGCCAGCCACGGACTAGCGCGGGGGCGGCAGTACTTC. Amino acids: CASHGLARGRQYF.

This clonotype came up many times. V is TRBV20-1 and J is TRBJ1-2; TRBD1 is a possible D gene (5 bases). Trimming left V 3 bases short and J 4 bases short, with 12 bases between. The CDR3 loop spans 13 amino acids. Germline-derived CDR1 and CDR2 are DFQATT and SNEGSKA (reference sequence). CDR3: CSASRGAGYGYTF. CDR3 bases: TGCAGTGCTAGCCGCGGGGCTGGCTATGGCTACACCTTC.

V usage is TRBV5-1 and J usage is TRBJ2-1; TRBD2 might be the D (6 bases). CDR3 length: 15 amino acids. Deletions cut 0 bases from V and 6 bases from J, with 13 bases between. Germline V gives CDR1 SGHRS, CDR2 YFSETQ. Here the CDR3 DNA reads TGCGCCAGCAGCTTGGTTGGACTATCGACCAATGAGCAGTTCTTC. Encoded protein: CASSLVGLSTNEQFF.

The gene calls are TRBV30 and TRBJ2-1; 11 nucleotides match TRBD2. Germline V lookup: CDR1 GTSNPN, CDR2 SVGIG (reference sequence). The CDR3 is 14 amino acids. Trimming cost V 5 bases and J 3 bases; bases outside gene matches: 3. CDR3 loop: CAWGTSGGYNEQFF. The CDR3 nucleotides read TGTGCCTGGGGGACTAGCGGTGGCTACAATGAGCAGTTCTTC.

The rearrangement uses TRBV7-2 and TRBJ1-6; the D is unclear. The CDR3 has 16 amino acids. CDR1 and CDR2 from the germline V gene are SGHTA and FQGNSA. V lost 5 bases, J lost 0 bases, and 11 bases lay in between. CDR3 sequence (DNA): TGTGCCAGCAGCCCAGTGGGCAGCTCCTATAATTCACCCCTCCACTTT. Residues: CASSPVGSSYNSPLHF.

The sample holds a few counts of this clonotype. The chain's CDR3 is CASEGSTDTQYF. Written as DNA, the CDR3 is TGTGCCAGCGAAGGGAGCACAGATACGCAGTATTTT. The V gene is TRBV11-2, the J gene TRBJ2-3; D is uncertain. Germline lookup yields CDR1 SGHAT and CDR2 FQNNGV. Trimming took 8 bases from V and 0 from J, leaving 6 bases between them. This CDR3 has 12 amino acids.